This T cell receptor (beta chain) is from a study of neoadjuvant anti-PD-1 for oral cavity cancer. The overall study: Patients without progression received a fourth nivolumab dose around day 43, then surgical resection on days 50-56.

In its sample, this clone was seen many times. The germline V and J ends were trimmed by 10 bases and 5 bases, with 15 bases remaining between them. CDR3 length equals 14 residues. CDR1 SGHDN and CDR2 FVKESK come from the germline V gene. Using immunoSEQ multiplex PCR, the repertoire was profiled, and TCRdb retains in-frame clones only, with some absent. The table has tens of thousands of clones, less than 50% seen once. Time point specified: after neoadjuvant nivolumab, at surgical resection. These oral cavity squamous cell carcinomas were HPV-negative and locally advanced. The chain couples TRBV14 to TRBJ1-6; D uncertain. The source of this sequence is a person aged 35 to 85 with oral cavity squamous cell carcinoma. Sequencing used tumor tissue, obtained after nivolumab (anti-PD-1) treatment. CDR3 region: CATPAHPDNSPLHF. CDR3 coding DNA: TGTGCCACCCCGGCCCACCCGGATAATTCACCCCTCCACTTT.